The 12 T cell receptor beta chains given below trace back to one sample, sequenced in a study of blood T cell repertoires in COVID-19. Profiling relied on immunoSEQ multiplex PCR, and the TCRdb table lists in-frame clones only, not all of them. This sample has roughly 110,000 clones, with over 70% found just once. Sequencing was performed on peripheral blood. The receptors here all came from a man aged 45-65 years with acute or convalescent COVID-19.

This clone has more than one count but fewer than ten. The rearrangement joins TRBV28 to TRBJ1-1; weak D call: TRBD1 (5 bases). The germline V gene encodes CDR1 MDHEN and CDR2 SYDVKM. V was pared by 7 bases and J by 0 bases, with 15 bases between. The CDR3 totals 15 residues. CDR3 sequence (DNA): TGTGCCAGCACCACGTCGTGGGGCATGAACACTGAAGCTTTCTTT. It encodes CASTTSWGMNTEAFF.

The chain employs TRBV3-1 (or the pseudogene TRBV3-2) and TRBJ1-6; possibly TRBD1 for D (6 bases). Trimming took off 3 bases at V and 11 bases at J, with 17 bases between the two ends. Germline V gene data show CDR1 as LGHDT and CDR2 as YNNKEL (reference sequence). The CDR3 runs 15 residues. The CDR3, as DNA: TGTGCCAGCAGCCACGAGATCGGGACAAACGCACCCCTCCACTTT. It encodes CASSHEIGTNAPLHF.

This clone was detected only a few times. This rearrangement joins TRBV12-3 or TRBV12-4 to TRBJ1-3, with TRBD1 matching over 7 bases. There are 13 residues in the CDR3. The V and J ends lost 5 bases and 11 bases, in that order; junction bases with no gene match: 9. The CDR3 loop is CASSPTGSKAIYF. In DNA form, the CDR3 reads TGTGCCAGCAGTCCGACAGGGTCTAAGGCCATATATTTT.

The chain recombines TRBV19 with TRBJ1-4; maybe TRBD1 (5 bases). Trimming pared 3 bases from V and 7 bases from J, leaving 12 bases between. The CDR3 loop spans 14 amino acids. Germline CDR1 LNHDA, CDR2 SQIVND (reference sequence). The CDR3 DNA reads TGTGCCAGTAGTATGGGGGGAGAGAGTGAAAAACTGTTTTTT. Its protein is CASSMGGESEKLFF. Full variable domain (outside the CDR3, taken from reference TRBV19 and TRBJ1-4): DGGITQSPKYLFRKEGQNVTLSCEQNLNHDAMYWYRQDPGQGLRLIYYSQIVNDFQKGDIAEGYSVSREKKESFPLTVTSAQKNPTAFYLCASSMGGESEKLFFGSGTQLSVL.

The chain uses TRBV24-1 and TRBJ1-2; 9 positions match TRBD1. Per germline, CDR1 KGHDR and CDR2 SFDVKD. The CDR3 is 13 residues long. V was clipped by 9 bases and J by 6 bases; unmatched bases: 7. DNA for the CDR3: TGTGCCACCGGGGGACAGGGAATGGATGGCTACACCTTC. Translating gives CATGGQGMDGYTF.

This chain links TRBV7-8 with TRBJ2-7; 7 positions match TRBD1. V shed 4 bases, J shed 3 bases, and the junction held 6 bases outside the gene matches. Germline V gene data show CDR1 as SGHVS and CDR2 as FQNEAQ. CDR3 size: 14 residues. The CDR3 nucleotides read TGTGCCAGCAGCTCCACTGCAGGGGGCTACGAGCAGTACTTC. Its translation is CASSSTAGGYEQYF.

For the CDR3, the DNA is TGTGCCAGCAGCCCCTACGGGGGGCGGAGCGCAGATACGCAGTATTTT. Its translation: CASSPYGGRSADTQYF. This chain joins TRBV5-5 and TRBJ2-3; D is possibly TRBD2 (7 bases). Trimming stripped 4 bases from V and 4 bases from J, with 19 bases between. Germline CDR1 reads SGHKS; CDR2 reads YYEKEE (reference sequence). This CDR3 region has 16 residues.

This clone was recorded only once. The chain carries TRBV5-8 and TRBJ2-3, with a weak D call TRBD1 (5 bases). V shed 0 bases and J shed 2 bases, with 13 bases lying between them. The CDR3 totals 16 residues. The V gene's germline CDR1 is SGHTS and CDR2 YDEGEE. The CDR3 DNA follows: TGTGCCAGCAGCTTGGGGGCAGGGTCTCTCACAGATACGCAGTATTTT. It translates to CASSLGAGSLTDTQYF.

This chain's CDR3 is CASSQGAGGEKLFF. CDR3 sequence (DNA): TGTGCCAGCAGCCAAGGGGCAGGGGGTGAAAAACTGTTTTTT. This chain links TRBV3-1 (or the pseudogene TRBV3-2) with TRBJ1-4, with 7 bases lining up with TRBD1. Germline V gene sequence: CDR1 LGHDT, CDR2 YNNKEL (reference sequence). Trimming removed 1 base from V and 7 bases from J; junction bases left unmatched: 3. This CDR3 has 14 residues.

This clone showed up just a few times. The gene calls are TRBV9 and TRBJ1-4; 8 bases line up with TRBD1. This CDR3 region has 14 residues. Germline trimming cut 3 bases from V and 4 bases from J; bases unmatched to any gene: 2. The germline CDR1 and CDR2 sequences are SGDLS and YYNGEE. CDR3 loop: CASSAGQVNEKLFF. In DNA form, the CDR3 reads TGTGCCAGCAGCGCGGGACAGGTTAATGAAAAACTGTTTTTT.

In DNA, the CDR3 is TGTGCCAGCAGCCCCGGGACTAGCGGCCTCGGGTGGGCCCAGTACTTC. Protein sequence: CASSPGTSGLGWAQYF. The chain recombines TRBV7-3 with TRBJ2-5; 11 positions agree with TRBD2. CDR3 size: 16 residues. Germline-derived CDR1 and CDR2 are SGHTA and FQGTGA. V lost 5 bases and J lost 9; bases outside the gene matches: 14.

V usage is TRBV7-9 and J usage is TRBJ2-1, with D possibly matching TRBD2 (6 bases). Germline loops: CDR1 SEHNR, CDR2 FQNEAQ (reference sequence). V was trimmed by 3 bases and J by 10 bases, leaving 13 bases between them. This CDR3 region has 13 residues. The CDR3 DNA reads TGTGCCAGCAGCTTCGGCGGGGATGGCGAGCAGTTCTTC. Its translation is CASSFGGDGEQFF. The full variable domain, completed using reference TRBV7-9 and TRBJ2-1, is DTGVSQNPRHKITKRGQNVTFRCDPISEHNRLYWYRQTLGQGPEFLTYFQNEAQLEKSRLLSDRFSAERPKGSFSTLEIQRTEQGDSAMYLCASSFGGDGEQFFGPGTRLTVL.